This TCR beta chain was retrieved from a study of tumor and adjacent non-tumor tissue in lung cancer. Study observations and caveats: Tumor tissue had significantly higher TCR diversity than normal lung. Tumor TCR diversity, when higher, was linked to shorter survival.

Three rounds of nested PCR, following a modified ARM-PCR protocol, produced the TCRbeta library. MiXCR was run by TCRdb on the multiplex PCR reads, yielding one entry per CDR3 protein. There are some 78,000 distinct CDR3 sequences in the sample; 80% occur only once, and about an eighth lies in the top ten. V was clipped by 5 bases and J by 7 bases; unmatched bases: 11. Germline CDR1 SGHTA, CDR2 FQGNSA. There are 15 residues in the CDR3. With respect to this clonotype: Antigen: not known.

The template was RNA from unsorted bulk tissue. This TCR was recovered from a woman aged 50 to 60 with non-small cell lung cancer. The material sequenced was lung tumor tissue. The V and J genes are TRBV7-2 and TRBJ2-1, with 7 bases that match TRBD2. CDR3 protein: CASSMGLFGRNEQFF. For the CDR3, the DNA is TGTGCCAGCAGCATGGGACTATTCGGTCGGAATGAGCAGTTCTTC.